These 7 T cell receptor beta chains were sequenced from one sample in a study of T cell responses to AZD1222 COVID-19 vaccine. The protocol was immunoSEQ multiplex PCR, while the TCRdb copy is restricted to in-frame clones and leaves out a portion. The data show over 75,000 clones, approximately 83% seen once. The sequenced sample was peripheral blood, obtained 28 days after the second AZD1222 dose. The receptors come from an adult who received the AZD1222 COVID-19 vaccine.

The CDR3 is CASSLVGTNTYEQYF. As DNA, the CDR3 is TGTGCCAGCAGCTTGGTGGGGACTAACACCTACGAGCAGTACTTC. This chain uses TRBV5-8 with TRBJ2-7; 7 bases agree with TRBD2. The germline gives CDR1 SGHTS, CDR2 YDEGEE. The CDR3 extends over 15 amino acids. After removal of 0 bases from V and 2 bases from J, the junction contained 5 bases not matched to a gene.

A word on this clone: The sample has other DNA sequences that encode this CDR3 too. The chain recombines TRBV9 with TRBJ1-2, with a weak D call TRBD1 (5 bases). Deletions cut 4 bases from V and 5 bases from J, with 12 bases between. The CDR3 covers 13 residues. Germline V CDR1 and CDR2: SGDLS, YYNGEE. For the CDR3, the DNA is TGTGCCAGCAGCCCCGAGGGGAATTATGGCTACACCTTC. Translated, it gives CASSPEGNYGYTF.

This chain uses TRBV18 with TRBJ1-1; D gene unclear. The V gene lost 0 bases and the J gene lost 3 bases, with 8 bases spanning the gap. The V gene's germline CDR1 is KGHSH and CDR2 LQKENI. The CDR3 spans 14 residues. The CDR3 reads CASSPPHGDTEAFF. The CDR3, as DNA: TGTGCCAGCTCACCACCCCACGGGGACACTGAAGCTTTCTTT.

Comments on this clone: This specimen includes other DNA sequences encoding the same CDR3. The chain carries TRBV5-1 and TRBJ1-1; D is unresolved. Germline V lookup: CDR1 SGHRS, CDR2 YFSETQ. CDR3 length: 13 amino acids. V lost 0 bases and J 2 bases, leaving 5 bases between the germline ends. The CDR3 sequence is CASSLGLNTEAFF. The DNA of the CDR3 is TGCGCCAGCAGCTTGGGACTTAACACTGAAGCTTTCTTT.

The chain joins TRBV4-3 to TRBJ2-1; a weak D match, TRBD1 (6 bases). Germline V gene lookup returns CDR1 LGHNA and CDR2 YSLEER. V lost 5 bases and J 7 bases, leaving 6 bases between the germline ends. This CDR3 is built from 11 residues. This chain's CDR3 is CASSDRNEQFF. As DNA, the CDR3 is TGCGCCAGCAGCGACAGGAATGAGCAGTTCTTC.

This clone was found a few times. V is TRBV7-8 and J is TRBJ1-2; the D gene is possibly TRBD1 (5 bases). Germline-derived CDR1 and CDR2 are SGHVS and FQNEAQ. This CDR3 has 14 amino acids. V lost 5 bases, J lost 7 bases, and 17 bases lay in between. The CDR3 here is CASSTNWGGTGYTF. CDR3 DNA sequence: TGTGCCAGCAGCACCAATTGGGGGGGGACTGGCTACACCTTC.

The chain links TRBV18 to TRBJ1-4; 8 nucleotides line up with TRBD1. Looked up from germline, CDR1 is KGHSH and CDR2 is LQKENI. The V and J ends lost 5 bases and 8 bases, in that order; junction bases with no gene match: 7. The CDR3 extends over 14 amino acids. DNA of the CDR3: TGTGCCAGCTCAACCGGGACAGGATGGGAAAAACTGTTTTTT. It yields the protein CASSTGTGWEKLFF.